Each of the 28 T cell receptor beta chains below was sequenced from the same sample in a study of cytomegalovirus exposure and HLA in healthy donors. Primers: 60 Vbeta forward and 13 Jbeta reverse. TCRdb's copy holds only in-frame clones and misses some; the assay was immunoSEQ multiplex PCR. The sample consists of around 100,000 clones, approximately 84% of them appearing once. Material for sequencing was PBMCs. The receptors shown here come from a young woman in good health and CMV-seropositive.

The rearrangement joins TRBV28 to TRBJ1-2, with a weak D call TRBD1 (5 bases). Germline V gene sequence: CDR1 MDHEN, CDR2 SYDVKM. The V gene lost 8 bases and the J gene lost 5 bases, with 9 bases spanning the gap. CDR3 length equals 11 residues. CDR3 nucleotide sequence: TGTGCCAGCTCACAGGTTTATGGCTACACCTTC. Its translation: CASSQVYGYTF.

The chain uses TRBV2 and TRBJ1-5; D might be TRBD1 (6 bases). V lost 1 base and J 0 bases, leaving 22 bases between the germline ends. Germline CDR1 SNHLY, CDR2 FYNNEI. The length of the CDR3 is 20 residues. Here the CDR3 DNA reads TGTGCCAGCAGTGAAGGAGGTTCGGGACAAATTGATTATAGCAATCAGCCCCAGCATTTT. As protein: CASSEGGSGQIDYSNQPQHF.

This chain uses TRBV29-1 with TRBJ1-1; the D is unclear. The CDR3 sequence is 11 residues long. The V gene lost 3 bases and the J gene lost 10 bases, with 12 bases spanning the gap. Per the germline V gene, CDR1 is SQVTM and CDR2 is ANQGSEA. The DNA of the CDR3 is TGCAGCGTTGAGGAGCTCCGATCAGCTTTCTTT. This gives the protein CSVEELRSAFF.

V is TRBV5-4 and J is TRBJ2-7, with D perhaps TRBD1 (6 bases). The CDR3 covers 16 residues. Germline loops: CDR1 SGHNT, CDR2 YYREEE (reference sequence). The ends were cut back, 0 bases at V and 3 bases at J, with 16 bases in the middle. CDR3 sequence reads: CASSLDPGHGIYEQYF. As DNA, the CDR3 is TGTGCCAGCAGCTTGGATCCGGGACATGGAATCTACGAGCAGTACTTC. The full variable domain, with the rest looked up from reference TRBV5-4 and TRBJ2-7, is ETGVTQSPTHLIKTRGQQVTLRCSSQSGHNTVSWYQQALGQGPQFIFQYYREEENGRGNFPPRFSGLQFPNYSSELNVNALELDDSALYLCASSLDPGHGIYEQYFGPGTRLTVT.

The CDR3 spells CASRGTSTDTQYF. DNA for the CDR3: TGCGCCAGCAGGGGGACTAGCACAGATACGCAGTATTTT. The V and J genes are TRBV4-1 and TRBJ2-3; D is perhaps TRBD2 (6 bases). Trimming took 6 bases from V and 0 from J, leaving 7 bases between them. The V gene's germline CDR1 is MGHRA and CDR2 YSYEKL. The CDR3 has 13 amino acids.

V gene TRBV5-5 combines with J gene TRBJ2-5; 9 positions agree with TRBD2. This CDR3 contains 16 residues. V was pared by 4 bases and J by 1 base, with 8 bases of the junction left unmatched. Germline-derived CDR1 and CDR2 are SGHKS and YYEKEE (reference sequence). The chain's CDR3 is CASSTRLADSQETQYF. As DNA, the CDR3 is TGTGCCAGCAGCACGAGACTAGCGGATTCCCAAGAGACCCAGTACTTC. Variable domain in full (rest from reference TRBV5-5 and TRBJ2-5): DAGVTQSPTHLIKTRGQQVTLRCSPISGHKSVSWYQQVLGQGPQFIFQYYEKEERGRGNFPDRFSARQFPNYSSELNVNALLLGDSALYLCASSTRLADSQETQYFGPGTRLLVL.

This clone was picked up a small number of times. The chain couples TRBV6-5 to TRBJ1-5; a weak D match, TRBD1 (5 bases). The CDR3 has 14 residues. The V and J ends lost 6 bases and 7 bases respectively, with 16 bases between them. Germline V gene lookup returns CDR1 MNHEY and CDR2 SVGAGI. CDR3 loop: CASSPSVGGQPQHF. The CDR3 nucleotides are TGTGCCAGCAGCCCCTCAGTGGGGGGGCAGCCCCAGCATTTT.

V and J are TRBV5-1 and TRBJ2-3; D gene uncertain. Trimming left V 5 bases short and J 4 bases short, with 11 bases between. CDR1 is SGHRS, CDR2 YFSETQ, per germline. The CDR3 loop spans 13 amino acids. CDR3 protein: CASSLLEADTQYF. In DNA form, the CDR3 reads TGCGCCAGCAGTCTGCTCGAGGCAGATACGCAGTATTTT.

J is TRBJ1-1 and V is TRBV27; 8 bases match TRBD1. The CDR3 runs to 14 residues. The ends lost 6 bases at V and 3 bases at J; junction bases unmatched: 6. Germline CDR1 MNHEY, CDR2 SMNVEV (reference sequence). CDR3 amino acids: CASRQKDRDTEAFF. The CDR3 coding sequence is TGTGCCAGCAGGCAAAAGGACAGGGACACTGAAGCTTTCTTT.

The rearrangement links TRBV6-4 to TRBJ2-3, with 12 positions matching TRBD1. CDR1 is MRHNA and CDR2 is SNTAGT in the germline V gene. Trimming took 2 bases from V and 4 from J; bases not matched to a gene: 1. The CDR3 loop spans 15 amino acids. The CDR3 DNA reads as TGTGCCAGCAGTGACGGGACAGGGGGCGCAGATACGCAGTATTTT. This gives the protein CASSDGTGGADTQYF.

The chain employs TRBV29-1 and TRBJ1-1; the D is unclear. The CDR3 totals 15 residues. Germline CDR1 is SQVTM and CDR2 is ANQGSEA. The V and J ends lost 5 bases and 9 bases respectively, with 25 bases between them. The CDR3 DNA is TGCAGCGTTCACCCGAAGCTAGATTCCCGGGGTAAAGCTTTCTTT. Its translation: CSVHPKLDSRGKAFF.

This chain connects TRBV7-9 to TRBJ1-2, with no clear D. Germline assignment: CDR1 SEHNR and CDR2 FQNEAQ (reference sequence). This CDR3 comprises 16 residues. Trimming cost V 5 bases and J 4 bases, with 20 bases left between them. The CDR3 nucleotides read TGTGCCAGCAGCCACCGACGGACTGATACATTCTATGGCTACACCTTC. Encoded protein: CASSHRRTDTFYGYTF.

V gene TRBV2 combines with J gene TRBJ2-3; the D gene is possibly TRBD2 (6 bases). Germline V lookup: CDR1 SNHLY, CDR2 FYNNEI. The CDR3 loop spans 10 amino acids. Between the trimmed V and J ends, which lost 10 bases and 7 bases, there was a span of 9 bases. The CDR3 is CATGVNTQYF. Here the CDR3 DNA reads TGTGCCACGGGGGTAAATACGCAGTATTTT.

This chain links TRBV5-6 with TRBJ1-2; weak D call: TRBD1 (6 bases). The V end lost 0 bases, the J end lost 8 bases, and 14 bases lay between the germline ends. Germline-derived CDR1 and CDR2 are SGHDT and YYEEEE. The CDR3 has 14 residues. CDR3 loop: CASSLAGVLGGYTF. The CDR3 nucleotides are TGTGCCAGCAGCTTGGCAGGGGTGCTCGGGGGCTACACCTTC.

The V gene is TRBV4-2, the J gene TRBJ2-3; TRBD1 matches at 10 bases. Germline CDR1 LGHNA, CDR2 YNFKEQ. This CDR3 is built from 15 residues. The junction had 6 bases not matched to a gene; V was cut back by 4 bases and J by 5 bases. CDR3 protein: CASSPWTGGGDTQYF. CDR3 in DNA: TGTGCCAGCAGCCCTTGGACAGGGGGGGGAGATACGCAGTATTTT.

J is TRBJ2-1 and V is TRBV5-1; TRBD2 matches 9 bases. J lost 6 bases, V lost 0 bases, and 4 bases had no gene match. CDR3 length equals 15 residues. CDR1 SGHRS and CDR2 YFSETQ come from the germline V gene. Here the CDR3 reads CASSLDSGGSNEQFF. The CDR3 region has the DNA TGCGCCAGCAGCTTGGATAGCGGGGGCTCCAATGAGCAGTTCTTC.

This clone is a singleton in its sample. The chain couples TRBV9 to TRBJ2-7; TRBD2 matches at 10 bases. Trimming took 4 bases from V and 5 from J; bases not matched to a gene: 9. The germline V gene encodes CDR1 SGDLS and CDR2 YYNGEE. This CDR3 has 15 residues. DNA for the CDR3: TGTGCCAGCAGCAGTGAACTAGCGGGATTCAACGAGCAGTACTTC. Translation: CASSSELAGFNEQYF.

This clone was observed a few times. The V call is TRBV6-1, the J call TRBJ1-3; D unresolved. V was shortened by 2 bases and J by 2 bases, with 10 bases between the two germline ends. This CDR3 region has 15 residues. Germline values: CDR1 MNHNS, CDR2 SASEGT. The CDR3 here is CASSEFAGAGNTIYF. The CDR3 bases are TGTGCCAGCAGTGAATTTGCCGGGGCTGGAAACACCATATATTTT.

This chain connects TRBV5-6 to TRBJ2-3, with D tentatively TRBD2 (5 bases). The CDR3 has 15 amino acids. Trimming shortened V by 0 bases and J by 7 bases, and 15 bases separated the two germline ends. Looked up from germline, CDR1 is SGHDT and CDR2 is YYEEEE. The CDR3 nucleotides read TGTGCCAGCAGCTTGGATATTAGCGAGAGGAATACGCAGTATTTT. Translated, it gives CASSLDISERNTQYF.

This clone was seen a handful of times. The V gene is TRBV5-6, the J gene TRBJ1-2; D call uncertain. V was trimmed by 0 bases and J by 4 bases, leaving 13 bases between them. CDR1 SGHDT and CDR2 YYEEEE come from the germline V gene. The CDR3 length is 15 residues. CDR3 sequence (DNA): TGTGCCAGCAGCTTGGAGGCGGGTCTACTCTATGGCTACACCTTC. It yields the protein CASSLEAGLLYGYTF.

This clone was recorded once. The gene calls are TRBV5-4 and TRBJ1-4; D is perhaps TRBD1 (5 bases). The germline CDR1 and CDR2 sequences are SGHNT and YYREEE (reference sequence). This CDR3 has 18 residues. V lost 4 bases and J lost 0, with 19 bases in between. The CDR3 DNA reads as TGTGCCAGCAGCCTGCAGGGTTGGAAAAAAACAACTAATGAAAAACTGTTTTTT. It yields the protein CASSLQGWKKTTNEKLFF.

The chain links TRBV25-1 to TRBJ2-3; D unresolved. CDR1 and CDR2 from the germline V gene are MGHDK and SYGVNS. This CDR3 is built from 13 residues. V was cut by 3 bases and J by 4 bases, with 8 bases left in between. The CDR3 nucleotides read TGTGCCAGCAGTGACTTCTTTGCAGATACGCAGTATTTT. Protein: CASSDFFADTQYF.

The rearrangement uses TRBV7-9 and TRBJ2-5; 9 bases match TRBD1. V gave up 5 bases and J gave up 2 bases; unmatched junction bases: 12. The CDR3 sequence is 17 residues long. CDR1 SEHNR and CDR2 FQNEAQ come from the germline V gene (reference sequence). As DNA, the CDR3 is TGTGCCAGCAGCACCGACAACAGGGGGCGCGGGCAAGAGACCCAGTACTTC. This gives the protein CASSTDNRGRGQETQYF.

The chain combines TRBV5-6 with TRBJ2-7, with TRBD1 identical over 8 bases. V dropped 0 bases and J dropped 4; count of bases not matched to a gene: 9. The CDR3 loop spans 16 amino acids. Looked up from germline, CDR1 is SGHDT and CDR2 is YYEEEE. The CDR3 DNA reads TGTGCCAGCAGCTTGGCGTCCGGGACAGGCCTTTACGAGCAGTACTTC. Translation: CASSLASGTGLYEQYF.

The rearrangement links TRBV7-6 to TRBJ2-1, with 13 bases fitting TRBD2. The V gene's germline CDR1 is SGHVS and CDR2 FNYEAQ. The CDR3 is 21 residues long. Trimming removed 7 bases from V and 0 bases from J; junction bases left unmatched: 18. The CDR3 here is CASTSTSGLAGSSNSYNEQFF. The CDR3 nucleotides read TGTGCCAGCACGTCAACATCGGGACTAGCGGGAAGCTCTAACTCCTACAATGAGCAGTTCTTC.

The chain is built from TRBV7-9 and TRBJ2-3; 7 bases line up with TRBD1. CDR3 size: 15 residues. V was pared by 1 base and J by 6 bases, with 7 bases of the junction left unmatched. Germline V gives CDR1 SEHNR, CDR2 FQNEAQ (reference sequence). The CDR3 is CASSLGTGAGDTQYF. The CDR3 coding sequence is TGTGCCAGCAGCTTAGGAACAGGGGCTGGCGATACGCAGTATTTT.

The chain recombines TRBV19 with TRBJ2-5, with D unclear. V lost 1 base and J 4 bases, leaving 7 bases between the germline ends. Germline CDR1 reads LNHDA; CDR2 reads SQIVND (reference sequence). This CDR3 contains 13 residues. The CDR3 region has the DNA TGTGCCAGTAGTATAGCCATTAGAGAGACCCAGTACTTC. This encodes CASSIAIRETQYF.

The chain couples TRBV29-1 to TRBJ1-2, with D hard to call. The CDR3 is 10 residues long. Germline values: CDR1 SQVTM, CDR2 ANQGSEA. V lost 4 bases and J 8 bases, leaving 8 bases between the germline ends. CDR3 bases: TGCAGCGTTGGCTTTACAGGCTACACCTTC. Its protein product is CSVGFTGYTF.